The present entry profiles one TCR beta chain with its context. The entry originates in a study of blood T cell repertoires in COVID-19. Study-wide background: The recovered donors of Cohort 3 showed two negative PCRs, clearance, or symptom resolution. The samples span acute and convalescent COVID-19 from the United States, Italy and Spain.

TCRdb's table, derived via immunoSEQ multiplex PCR, lists solely in-frame clones and lacks some. In the table there are hundreds of thousands of clones, over 75% of which are singletons. The CDR3 is 14 residues long. Germline V gene lookup returns CDR1 SGHRS and CDR2 YFSETQ. The V and J ends lost 2 bases and 0 bases respectively, with 8 bases between them. Participants were aged 18 to 89 years from 20 to 30 US areas. Sequenced material: PBMCs or T cells enriched from blood (not recorded which). This rearrangement joins TRBV5-1 to TRBJ1-2, with D unresolved. The origin of this receptor is a man in his forties in a cohort exposed to, infected with or recovered from COVID-19 (not recorded which). CDR3 residues: CASSFEGTNYGYTF. CDR3 nucleotides: TGCGCCAGCAGCTTCGAGGGAACTAACTATGGCTACACCTTC.